A single sample is the source of the 9 T cell receptor beta chains below, sequenced in a study of tumor-infiltrating lymphocytes in primary liver carcinoma. The study extracted blood RNA from unsorted whole blood and also extracted germline DNA. The authors made TCR beta cDNA from around 500 ng total RNA with a constant-region primer. Investigators got TCR beta libraries out of three nested multiplex PCR rounds, done with slightly modified ARM-PCR. A C-beta reverse primer was combined with TRBV1-TRBV30 forward primers in the first two PCR rounds, and each round had about 10 cycles. One entry per CDR3 protein results from TCRdb running MiXCR on the multiplex PCR reads. The sample has 330,000 or so distinct CDR3 sequences, 65% seen once. Sequencing was done on a sample of peripheral blood. The origin of the receptors is a man aged 40-49 years with primary liver carcinoma and hepatitis B virus infection.

Of note for this clonotype: The junction departs from the called germline gene at one end, perhaps through a read error. This sequence joins TRBV11-2 and TRBJ2-7; D not certain. Germline V gene sequence: CDR1 SGHAT, CDR2 FQNNGV. The CDR3 is 14 amino acids. As DNA, the CDR3 is TGCGCCAGTAGCACCCGACCGGGTTGGGACGAGCAGTACTTC. This encodes CASSTRPGWDEQYF.

V and J are TRBV11-1 and TRBJ2-2; possibly TRBD2 for D (5 bases). CDR1 and CDR2 from the germline V gene are SGHAT and FQDESV (reference sequence). The V end was cut by 1 base, the J end by 8 bases, with 17 bases between. This CDR3 contains 16 residues. The CDR3 reads CASSLVPGTEMGELFF. The DNA for the CDR3 is TGTGCCAGCAGCTTAGTCCCGGGAACCGAGATGGGGGAGCTGTTTTTT.

The chain has TRBV6-2 or TRBV6-3 and TRBJ2-3; possibly TRBD1 for D (6 bases). The CDR3 consists of 16 residues. The V gene lost 10 bases and the J gene lost 2 bases, with 22 bases spanning the gap. From germline, CDR1 is MNHEY and CDR2 SVGEGT. The CDR3 loop is CANNPGDHLNTDTQYF. The CDR3 coding sequence is TGTGCCAACAACCCAGGGGACCATCTTAACACAGATACGCAGTATTTT.

The chain is built from TRBV28 and TRBJ1-2; 7 bases fit TRBD1. CDR1 and CDR2 (germline): MDHEN, SYDVKM. The V segment lost 6 bases and the J segment 2 bases; nucleotides outside the gene matches: 6. The CDR3 is made up of 14 amino acids. The CDR3 nucleotides are TGTGCCAGCAGAATCTCGACAGGGAACTATGGCTACACCTTC. Translation gives CASRISTGNYGYTF.

This clonotype was seen at least ten times. CDR3 region: CASERASNEQFF. DNA of the CDR3: TGTGCCAGTGAAAGAGCCTCCAATGAGCAGTTCTTC. V and J are TRBV12-3 or TRBV12-4 and TRBJ2-1, with D unclear. The CDR3 is 12 amino acids. V was clipped by 9 bases and J by 6 bases, with 12 bases between them.

A word on this clonotype: This may be a read error: a much more frequent sequence differs by one nucleotide. The J gene is TRBJ2-7, the V gene TRBV6-6; D is perhaps TRBD2 (6 bases). The CDR3 is made up of 13 amino acids. V gave up 10 bases and J gave up 1 base, with 14 bases separating them. In germline, CDR1 is MNHNY, CDR2 SVGAGI (reference sequence). The CDR3 coding sequence is TGTGCCAACTGGGCCGGGGGATCCTACGAGCAGTACTTC. Protein product: CANWAGGSYEQYF.

Note on this clonotype: Germline is not matched at one junction end, which may reflect a read error. The chain is built from TRBV11-2 and TRBJ2-1; TRBD2 matches 10 bases. CDR1 is SGHAT, CDR2 FQNNGV, per germline. This CDR3 spans 19 amino acids. For the CDR3, the DNA is TGTCCCAGCAGCTTGCGTACTAGCGGGACTCTGAGCTCCTGCAATGAGCAGTTCTTC. Translated, it gives CPSSLRTSGTLSSCNEQFF.

In its sample, this clonotype was seen many times. The DNA of the CDR3 is TGTGCCAGCAGCTTTGGGCCCAGCTCCTACAATGAGCAGTTCTTC. This translates into CASSFGPSSYNEQFF. The V call is TRBV11-3, the J call TRBJ2-1; D not certain. The CDR3 is 15 amino acids. Trimming removed 3 bases at V and 0 bases at J, with 9 bases between. Germline CDR1 reads SGHNT; CDR2 reads YENEEA.

V is TRBV14 and J is TRBJ2-3; D is perhaps TRBD1 (6 bases). V lost 2 bases to trimming and J lost 7 bases, with 10 bases between them. CDR1 is SGHDN, CDR2 FVKESK, per germline. This CDR3 has 13 residues. The DNA of the CDR3 is TGTGCCAGCAGCCAAACAGGGCCATATACGCAGTATTTT. As protein: CASSQTGPYTQYF.